This TCR beta chain derives from a study of blood T cell repertoires in COVID-19. About the research overall: Spain, Italy and the United States supplied samples that represented acute and convalescent COVID-19. T cells, B-cell-depleted T cells, or PBMCs supplied cDNA or gDNA.

Original data processing: It was from reference gene primer amplification that nucleated cell counts were estimated. Generated by immunoSEQ multiplex PCR, the TCRdb table keeps only in-frame clones and is missing some. V, J and clone size derive from that table, while D and trimming were established from the DNA sequence. This repertoire shows tens of thousands of clones, 90% found once; its top ten account for 1.3%. V trimming: 2 bases; J trimming: 0 bases; junction bases outside the gene matches: 5. Germline CDR1 and CDR2: SGHNT and YYREEE (reference sequence). CDR3 size: 18 residues. Specimen: peripheral blood. The receptor's source is a man in his 60s with acute or convalescent COVID-19. V usage is TRBV5-4 and J usage is TRBJ2-3; the match to TRBD2 covers 14 bases. CDR3 protein: CASSLGLAGGRSTDTQYF. CDR3 DNA sequence: TGTGCCAGCAGCTTAGGACTAGCGGGGGGTCGGAGCACAGATACGCAGTATTTT. The complete variable domain, with remaining parts taken from reference TRBV5-4 and TRBJ2-3, reads ETGVTQSPTHLIKTRGQQVTLRCSSQSGHNTVSWYQQALGQGPQFIFQYYREEENGRGNFPPRFSGLQFPNYSSELNVNALELDDSALYLCASSLGLAGGRSTDTQYFGPGTRLTVL.